This is a list of T cell receptor beta chains from one sample in a study of a mutant IDH1 vaccine in newly diagnosed glioma. Their specific antigens are unknown. The assay was immunoSEQ multiplex PCR, and TCRdb's table has in-frame clones only and misses some. The data contain about 59,000 clones, around 90% of them seen just once; the ten biggest clones take up approximately 4.3%. The specimen was PBMCs, collected from a glioma patient whose treatment included an IDH1 peptide vaccine. These receptors were collected from a woman in her thirties or forties with glioma. Both conserved end residues are part of each CDR3. Fields, in order: CDR3 protein, CDR3 DNA, V gene, J gene, D gene, clone size. A D gene is named only where the DNA matches it firmly. Only part of the rows carry a size: once, few, many, or a class if the clone is expanded.

CASSADRAYGYTF	TGTGCCAGCAGCGCGGACAGGGCCTATGGCTACACCTTC	TRBV7-9	TRBJ1-2	TRBD1	once
CASSPTGGAYEQYF	TGTGCCAGCAGCCCTACCGGGGGGGCCTACGAGCAGTACTTC	TRBV9	TRBJ2-7	TRBD2	.
CASSYGSRNEQFF	TGTGCCAGCAGTTACGGGTCGAGGAATGAGCAGTTCTTC	TRBV6-5	TRBJ2-1	.	.
CASSQDLSVSYEQYF	TGTGCCAGCAGCCAAGATTTGTCGGTTTCCTACGAGCAGTACTTC	TRBV14	TRBJ2-7	.	once
CASSLGQLASESTDTQYF	TGCGCCAGCAGCTTGGGGCAGCTGGCTAGCGAGAGCACAGATACGCAGTATTTT	TRBV5-1	TRBJ2-3	.	.
CASSLSGAGETQYF	TGTGCCAGCAGCTTGTCGGGGGCCGGGGAGACCCAGTACTTC	TRBV5-6	TRBJ2-5	.	.
CASSPLPQETQYF	TGTGCCAGCAGCCCCCTCCCCCAAGAGACCCAGTACTTC	TRBV7-2	TRBJ2-5	.	.
CASKFMRNTEAFF	TGTGCCAGCAAATTCATGAGGAACACTGAAGCTTTCTTT	TRBV6-6	TRBJ1-1	.	.
CASGLGQGHPKGGNIQYF	TGTGCTAGTGGTTTGGGACAGGGTCACCCCAAAGGGGGAAACATTCAGTACTTC	TRBV12-5	TRBJ2-4	TRBD1	.
CSVLRGAPRAEAFF	TGCAGCGTCCTCCGGGGAGCGCCGAGGGCTGAAGCTTTCTTT	TRBV29-1	TRBJ1-1	.	.
CASSSRGNYGYTF	TGCGCCAGCAGCTCTCGGGGGAACTATGGCTACACCTTC	TRBV5-1	TRBJ1-2	.	.
CASSYSNSNNEQFF	TGTGCCAGCAGTTACTCGAACTCTAACAATGAGCAGTTCTTC	TRBV6-5	TRBJ2-1	.	.
CASSVLVGNAYEQYF	TGTGCCAGCAGCGTCCTTGTGGGCAACGCCTACGAGCAGTACTTC	TRBV7-2	TRBJ2-7	.	.
CASSQVTGPNTEAFF	TGCGCCAGCAGCCAAGTGACAGGACCGAACACTGAAGCTTTCTTT	TRBV4-1	TRBJ1-1	.	.
CASSSRLAVINEQFF	TGTGCCAGCAGCTCCCGACTAGCGGTTATCAATGAGCAGTTCTTC	TRBV5-4	TRBJ2-1	TRBD2	.
CAISGGTSGGPRELFF	TGTGCCATCAGTGGGGGGACTAGCGGGGGCCCGAGGGAGCTGTTTTTT	TRBV10-3	TRBJ2-2	TRBD2	once
CASSYWLTDTQYF	TGTGCCAGCAGTTACTGGTTGACAGATACGCAGTATTTT	TRBV6-5	TRBJ2-3	.	.
CASSGGQGQPQHF	TGTGCCAGCAGTGGGGGGCAGGGCCAGCCCCAGCATTTT	TRBV2	TRBJ1-5	.	.
CASAREDTQYF	TGTGCCAGCGCGAGGGAGGATACGCAGTATTTT	TRBV7-9	TRBJ2-3	.	.
CASSTGTSVPAQYF	TGTGCCAGCAGTACGGGGACTAGCGTACCGGCGCAGTATTTT	TRBV7-9	TRBJ2-3	TRBD2	.
CASSLVGAMNTEAFF	TGTGCCAGCAGCTTGGTCGGGGCTATGAACACTGAAGCTTTCTTT	TRBV5-4	TRBJ1-1	.	few
CASRAGGPGEQFF	TGTGCCAGCCGAGCGGGAGGGCCTGGTGAGCAGTTCTTC	TRBV6-1	TRBJ2-1	TRBD2	.
CASSLVGGNPLYEQYF	TGTGCCAGCAGCTTGGTTGGAGGGAACCCCCTCTACGAGCAGTACTTC	TRBV5-5	TRBJ2-7	.	.
CASSDGQFYNEKLFF	TGTGCCAGCAGTGACGGACAGTTTTATAATGAAAAACTGTTTTTT	TRBV25-1	TRBJ1-4	.	.
CASSITGRDWETQYF	TGTGCCAGTAGTATAACAGGGAGGGATTGGGAGACCCAGTACTTC	TRBV19	TRBJ2-5	.	.
CASIPDPGVGEQFF	TGTGCCAGCATCCCCGACCCGGGCGTCGGTGAGCAGTTCTTC	TRBV2	TRBJ2-1	.	.
CASRPRQGPAPVGNEQFF	TGCGCCAGCAGGCCACGGCAGGGGCCCGCCCCCGTGGGGAATGAGCAGTTCTTC	TRBV4-1	TRBJ2-1	.	.
CASSHFGKNTEAFF	TGCGCCAGCAGCCACTTCGGCAAGAACACTGAAGCTTTCTTT	TRBV4-1	TRBJ1-1	.	.
CASIATGGYGYTF	TGTGCCAGCATCGCAACCGGGGGCTATGGCTACACCTTC	TRBV5-6	TRBJ1-2	.	.
CASSLENSTMYNEQFF	TGTGCCAGCAGCTTAGAGAACAGTACCATGTACAATGAGCAGTTCTTC	TRBV7-2	TRBJ2-1	.	.
CASSQGGRNTGELFF	TGCGCCAGCAGCCAGGGGGGCAGGAACACCGGGGAGCTGTTTTTT	TRBV4-1	TRBJ2-2	.	.
CASSFPSGSTDTQYF	TGTGCCAGCAGCTTCCCTAGCGGGTCGACAGATACGCAGTATTTT	TRBV5-4	TRBJ2-3	TRBD2	.
CASSQEGTSGRLYEQYF	TGTGCCAGCAGCCAAGAGGGGACTAGCGGGAGACTCTACGAGCAGTACTTC	TRBV14	TRBJ2-7	TRBD2	.
CASSPRTSGGSEQFF	TGTGCCAGCAGCCCGAGGACTAGCGGGGGAAGTGAGCAGTTCTTC	TRBV7-6	TRBJ2-1	TRBD2	.
CASSLNHRQASYEQYF	TGTGCCAGCAGTTTAAACCACCGGCAGGCCTCCTACGAGCAGTACTTC	TRBV27	TRBJ2-7	.	.
CAWMDTDYGYTF	TGTGCCTGGATGGACACAGACTATGGCTACACCTTC	TRBV30	TRBJ1-2	.	.
CASQMVWDFSYEQYF	TGTGCCAGCCAAATGGTATGGGACTTCTCCTACGAGCAGTACTTC	TRBV6-1	TRBJ2-7	.	.
CASSPDRDPTDTQYF	TGTGCCAGTAGCCCTGACAGGGACCCCACAGATACGCAGTATTTT	TRBV19	TRBJ2-3	TRBD1	.
CASSYGDSPLHF	TGTGCCAGCAGTTACGGGGATTCACCCCTCCACTTT	TRBV6-5	TRBJ1-6	.	.
CASSVGGAETQYF	TGTGCCAGCAGTGTAGGGGGCGCGGAGACCCAGTACTTC	TRBV6-1	TRBJ2-5	TRBD1	.
CASSLLTASNQPQHF	TGTGCCAGCAGCTTGTTGACCGCCAGCAATCAGCCCCAGCATTTT	TRBV5-6	TRBJ1-5	.	.
CASSWESQGDEQFF	TGTGCCAGCAGCTGGGAATCACAGGGGGATGAGCAGTTCTTC	TRBV5-8	TRBJ2-1	TRBD1	.
CASRKTSGSADTQYF	TGTGCCAGCAGGAAGACTAGCGGGAGCGCAGATACGCAGTATTTT	TRBV2	TRBJ2-3	TRBD2	.
CASTGPGAAYEQYF	TGTGCCAGCACCGGACCGGGCGCGGCCTACGAGCAGTACTTC	TRBV6-6	TRBJ2-7	.	.
CASSLAFGELFF	TGTGCCAGCAGCTTAGCATTTGGGGAGCTGTTTTTT	TRBV7-6	TRBJ2-2	.	.
CASSHLTTNYGYTF	TGTGCCAGCAGCCACCTGACAACCAACTATGGCTACACCTTC	TRBV4-2	TRBJ1-2	.	.
CASSYLTGSYGYTF	TGTGCCAGCAGCTACTTGACAGGCAGCTATGGCTACACCTTC	TRBV5-4	TRBJ1-2	.	.
CASSGTGGRYEQYF	TGTGCCAGCAGTGGGACAGGGGGTCGGTACGAGCAGTACTTC	TRBV28	TRBJ2-7	TRBD1	.